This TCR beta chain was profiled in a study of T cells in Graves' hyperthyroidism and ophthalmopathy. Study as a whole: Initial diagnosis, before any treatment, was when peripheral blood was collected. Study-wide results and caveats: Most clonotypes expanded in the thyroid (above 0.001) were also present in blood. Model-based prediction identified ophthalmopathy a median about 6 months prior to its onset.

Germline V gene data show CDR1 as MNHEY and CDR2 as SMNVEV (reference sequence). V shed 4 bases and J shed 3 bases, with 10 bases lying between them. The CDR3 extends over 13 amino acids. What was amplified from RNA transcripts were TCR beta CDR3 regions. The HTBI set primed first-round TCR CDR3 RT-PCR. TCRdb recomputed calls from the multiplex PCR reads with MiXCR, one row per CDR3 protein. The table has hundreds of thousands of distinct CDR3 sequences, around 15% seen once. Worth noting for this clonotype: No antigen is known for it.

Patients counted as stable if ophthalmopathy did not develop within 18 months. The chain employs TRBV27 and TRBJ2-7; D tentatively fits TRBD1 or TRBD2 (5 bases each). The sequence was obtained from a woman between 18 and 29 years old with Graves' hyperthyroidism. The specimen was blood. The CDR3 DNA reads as TGTGCCAGCAGTTCGGGGCAGCACTACGAGCAGTACTTC. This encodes CASSSGQHYEQYF.